Shown below are 23 T cell receptor beta chains from a single sample sequenced in a study of CD8 T cells in ankylosing spondylitis. In TCRdb, the 5' RACE reads were re-called with MiXCR into one record per CDR3 protein. The sample contains hundreds of thousands of distinct CDR3 sequences, less than 25% of which appear only once. The specimen was blood, either unsorted or a sorted T cell fraction (not recorded which). Receptors originate from a female donor with ankylosing spondylitis or in good health (not recorded which).

The DNA for the CDR3 is TGTGCCAGCAGCGTAATGGGAGATAATGAAAAACTGTTTTTT. Translated: CASSVMGDNEKLFF. This chain connects TRBV9 to TRBJ1-4; D is unclear. V was pared by 1 base and J by 4 bases, with 8 bases between. The germline V gene encodes CDR1 SGDLS and CDR2 YYNGEE. This CDR3 is built from 14 residues.

The chain employs TRBV6-1 and TRBJ2-1; 9 bases align to TRBD2. V gave up 6 bases and J gave up 7 bases; unmatched junction bases: 10. The CDR3 is 15 amino acids. Per the germline V gene, CDR1 is MNHNS and CDR2 is SASEGT. CDR3 sequence: CASSRLSGSRNEQFF. The CDR3 DNA reads as TGTGCCAGCAGCCGCCTTAGCGGGAGTCGGAATGAGCAGTTCTTC.

This clonotype occurred many times. This chain joins TRBV20-1 and TRBJ2-1; 7 positions match TRBD2. Unmatched junction bases numbered 5, after V lost 5 bases and J lost 4 bases. The germline V gene has CDR1 DFQATT and CDR2 SNEGSKA (reference sequence). This CDR3 region has 13 residues. The DNA of the CDR3 is TGCAGTGCTGCCCGGGAGGTTTACAATGAGCAGTTCTTC. The encoded protein is CSAAREVYNEQFF.

The table lists this clonotype with a few counts. The chain is built from TRBV6-5 and TRBJ1-5; no clear D gene. Germline V gene data show CDR1 as MNHEY and CDR2 as SVGAGI. CDR3 length: 17 amino acids. The germline V and J ends were trimmed by 5 bases and 0 bases, with 17 bases remaining between them. The CDR3 spells CASSTPILQYSNQPQHF. CDR3 in DNA: TGTGCCAGCAGTACTCCGATTCTTCAGTATAGCAATCAGCCCCAGCATTTT.

In its sample, this clonotype was seen a few times. The J gene is TRBJ2-3, the V gene TRBV7-2; no clear D gene. Trimming shortened V by 1 base and J by 4 bases, and 6 bases separated the two germline ends. The V gene's germline CDR1 is SGHTA and CDR2 FQGNSA. The CDR3 covers 13 residues. The CDR3: CASSLVIPDTQYF. The CDR3 DNA reads TGTGCCAGCAGCTTAGTTATTCCAGATACGCAGTATTTT.

This clonotype has more than one count but fewer than ten. The CDR3 protein is CASSALGATTDTQYF. CDR3 DNA sequence: TGCGCCAGCAGCGCCTTGGGGGCGACCACAGATACGCAGTATTTT. The rearrangement links TRBV5-1 to TRBJ2-3; a possible D gene is TRBD1 (6 bases). The CDR3 loop spans 15 amino acids. V was trimmed by 4 bases and J by 2 bases, leaving 14 bases between them. Germline V lookup: CDR1 SGHRS, CDR2 YFSETQ.

There are a few counts of this clonotype. The rearrangement links TRBV20-1 to TRBJ2-2, with D hard to call. Per the germline V gene, CDR1 is DFQATT and CDR2 is SNEGSKA (reference sequence). The CDR3 has 14 amino acids. Trimming cost V 5 bases and J 4 bases, with 14 bases left between them. The DNA of the CDR3 is TGCAGTGCTGGAACCATCGTGGGCACCGGGGAGCTGTTTTTT. Amino acid sequence: CSAGTIVGTGELFF.

The V call is TRBV5-1, the J call TRBJ1-1, with D possibly matching TRBD1 (5 bases). CDR1 is SGHRS, CDR2 YFSETQ, per germline. This CDR3 comprises 15 residues. Trimming shortened V by 3 bases and J by 2 bases, and 14 bases separated the two germline ends. The CDR3 region is CASSSGVGLNTEAFF. CDR3 nucleotides: TGCGCCAGCAGCTCGGGAGTGGGGCTCAACACTGAAGCTTTCTTT.

The chain has TRBV10-1 and TRBJ2-3; D is uncertain. Trimming stripped 4 bases from V and 2 bases from J, with 7 bases between. Germline CDR1 and CDR2: WNHNN and SYGVQD (reference sequence). CDR3 length: 13 residues. CDR3 bases: TGCGCCAGCAGTGTCGAACTCACAGATACGCAGTATTTT. This translates into CASSVELTDTQYF.

The chain couples TRBV21-1 to TRBJ2-1; TRBD2, the table's D call, lacks a check against the DNA. TRBV21-1 is shown as a pseudogene. CDR3 length: 15 amino acids. CDR3 residues: CARGRAEERYNEQFF. The CDR3 coding sequence is TGTGCCAGGGGGAGGGCCGAAGAGAGATACAATGAGCAGTTCTTC.

This chain links TRBV7-7 with TRBJ2-1, with 7 bases identical to TRBD1. Germline CDR1 and CDR2: SSHAT and FNYEAQ (reference sequence). After removal of 3 bases from V and 5 bases from J, the junction contained 4 bases not matched to a gene. The CDR3 covers 14 residues. DNA for the CDR3: TGTGCCAGCAGCTTGACAGGGCCCGACAATGAGCAGTTCTTC. Its translation: CASSLTGPDNEQFF. The full variable domain, with the rest looked up from reference TRBV7-7 and TRBJ2-1, is GAGVSQSPRYKVTKRGQDVTLRCDPISSHATLYWYQQALGQGPEFLTYFNYEAQPDKSGLPSDRFSAERPEGSISTLTIQRTEQRDSAMYRCASSLTGPDNEQFFGPGTRLTVL.

The sample holds many counts of this clonotype. The rearrangement uses TRBV20-1 and TRBJ2-7; no definite D call. This CDR3 region has 12 residues. Germline-derived CDR1 and CDR2 are DFQATT and SNEGSKA (reference sequence). Trimming removed 3 bases from V and 3 bases from J, with 9 bases in between. CDR3 loop: CSASPSHYEQYF. The CDR3 DNA reads as TGCAGTGCTAGTCCTTCTCACTACGAGCAGTACTTC.

This chain joins TRBV3-1 and TRBJ2-1, with 8 nucleotides matching TRBD2. CDR3 size: 15 residues. Looked up from germline, CDR1 is LGHDT and CDR2 is YNNKEL (reference sequence). V lost 3 bases to trimming and J lost 8 bases; unmatched junction nucleotides: 9. The CDR3, as DNA: TGTGCCAGCAGCCACTATCTAGCGGGTAGAGATGAGCAGTTCTTC. Protein: CASSHYLAGRDEQFF.

The CDR3 DNA is TGCGCCAGCAGCCGTGCCCAACTAGCGGGTCCCACAGATACGCAGTATTTT. This translates into CASSRAQLAGPTDTQYF. This chain connects TRBV4-1 to TRBJ2-3; TRBD2 matches at 9 bases. The J segment lost 2 bases and the V segment lost 4 bases, leaving 10 bases of the junction unmatched. Germline values: CDR1 MGHRA, CDR2 YSYEKL. This CDR3 has 17 amino acids.

The chain is built from TRBV20-1 and TRBJ1-3; TRBD1 might be the D (6 bases). CDR3 length: 16 amino acids. Deletions cut 6 bases from V and 3 bases from J, with 21 bases between. Looked up from germline, CDR1 is DFQATT and CDR2 is SNEGSKA (reference sequence). The chain's CDR3 is CSAPRDNPVFGNTIYF. The CDR3 DNA reads as TGCAGTGCCCCCCGGGACAACCCAGTCTTTGGAAACACCATATATTTT.

This clonotype was counted many times. The chain joins TRBV3-1 to TRBJ2-7, with 8 nucleotides matching TRBD1. The germline gives CDR1 LGHDT, CDR2 YNNKEL (reference sequence). V trimming: 1 base; J trimming: 5 bases; junction bases outside the gene matches: 7. The CDR3 covers 15 residues. CDR3 residues: CASSQVGQGWNEQYF. CDR3 bases: TGTGCCAGCAGCCAAGTCGGACAGGGCTGGAACGAGCAGTACTTC.

This clonotype was observed a few times. The chain joins TRBV20-1 to TRBJ1-2; D is unclear. Trimming cost V 2 bases and J 6 bases, with 16 bases left between them. This CDR3 has 14 amino acids. CDR1 is DFQATT, CDR2 SNEGSKA, per germline (reference sequence). The CDR3 protein is CSARNGRGSNGYTF. In DNA, the CDR3 is TGCAGTGCTAGAAATGGTCGGGGTTCGAATGGCTACACCTTC.

The chain combines TRBV4-2 with TRBJ2-2; 7 bases match TRBD2. The CDR3 runs to 19 residues. Germline lookup yields CDR1 LGHNA and CDR2 YNFKEQ. J was trimmed by 0 bases and V by 4 bases; bases with no gene match: 14. The CDR3 protein is CASSPWGVGGTTNTGELFF. CDR3 DNA sequence: TGTGCCAGCAGCCCTTGGGGAGTGGGCGGGACTACGAACACCGGGGAGCTGTTTTTT.

This rearrangement joins TRBV20-1 to TRBJ1-1; D call uncertain. The germline V gene has CDR1 DFQATT and CDR2 SNEGSKA (reference sequence). V lost 6 bases and J 9 bases, leaving 11 bases between the germline ends. This CDR3 comprises 10 residues. CDR3 DNA sequence: TGCAGTGCCGTGGAACGCAAAGCTTTCTTT. This sequence encodes CSAVERKAFF.

The V and J genes are TRBV5-1 and TRBJ2-3; D uncertain. Trimming shortened V by 2 bases and J by 2 bases, and 9 bases separated the two germline ends. The CDR3 is made up of 14 amino acids. Germline loops: CDR1 SGHRS, CDR2 YFSETQ. The CDR3, as DNA: TGCGCCAGCAGCTTCAGACTCTCCACAGATACGCAGTATTTT. The encoded protein is CASSFRLSTDTQYF.

This clonotype was counted between two and nine times. The J gene is TRBJ2-3, the V gene TRBV7-8, with TRBD2 identical over 9 bases. CDR3 size: 16 residues. V shed 2 bases and J 3 bases; nucleotides not matched to a gene: 6. Germline loops: CDR1 SGHVS, CDR2 FQNEAQ. The CDR3 sequence is CASSLWAGGGTDTQYF. CDR3 DNA: TGTGCCAGCAGCTTATGGGCGGGAGGGGGAACAGATACGCAGTATTTT.

The rearrangement joins TRBV2 to TRBJ2-7; tentative D call: TRBD1 (5 bases). Germline CDR1 is SNHLY and CDR2 is FYNNEI. Trimming shortened V by 6 bases and J by 2 bases, and 14 bases separated the two germline ends. The length of the CDR3 is 14 residues. The CDR3, as DNA: TGTGCCAGCAGACCCAGGGCCTCGCCCTACGAGCAGTACTTC. It specifies CASRPRASPYEQYF.

A few counts support this clonotype. The chain combines TRBV11-1 with TRBJ2-2, with 12 bases aligning to TRBD2. The CDR3 runs 16 residues. Per the germline V gene, CDR1 is SGHAT and CDR2 is FQDESV (reference sequence). V was pared by 5 bases and J by 4 bases, with 5 bases of the junction left unmatched. The CDR3 spells CASSRLAGESTGELFF. CDR3 nucleotide sequence: TGTGCCAGCAGCCGACTAGCGGGAGAGAGCACCGGGGAGCTGTTTTTT.